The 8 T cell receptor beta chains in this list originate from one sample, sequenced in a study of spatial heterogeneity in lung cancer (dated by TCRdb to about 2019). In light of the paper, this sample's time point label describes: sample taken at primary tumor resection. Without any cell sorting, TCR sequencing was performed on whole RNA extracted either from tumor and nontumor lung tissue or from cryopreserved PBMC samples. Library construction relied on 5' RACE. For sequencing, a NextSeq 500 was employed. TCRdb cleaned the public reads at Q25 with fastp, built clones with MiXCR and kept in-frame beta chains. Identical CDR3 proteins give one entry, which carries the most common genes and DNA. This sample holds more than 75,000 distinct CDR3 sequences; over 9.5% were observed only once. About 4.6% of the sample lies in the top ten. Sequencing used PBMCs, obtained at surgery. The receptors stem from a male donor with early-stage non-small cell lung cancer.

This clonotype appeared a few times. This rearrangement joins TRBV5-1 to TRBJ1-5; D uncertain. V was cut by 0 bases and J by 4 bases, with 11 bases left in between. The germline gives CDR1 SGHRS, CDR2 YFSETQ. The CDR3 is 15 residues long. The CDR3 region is CASSLDGRDNQPQHF. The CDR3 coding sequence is TGCGCCAGCAGCTTGGATGGGCGGGATAATCAGCCCCAGCATTTT.

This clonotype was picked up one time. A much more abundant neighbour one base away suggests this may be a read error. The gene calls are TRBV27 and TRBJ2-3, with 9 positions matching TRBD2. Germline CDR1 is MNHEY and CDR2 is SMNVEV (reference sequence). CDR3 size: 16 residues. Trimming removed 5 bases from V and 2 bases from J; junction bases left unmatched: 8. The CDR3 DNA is TGTGCCAGCAGTCTCGCCCGACTAGCGGACACAGATACGCAGTATTTT. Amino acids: CASSLARLADTDTQYF.

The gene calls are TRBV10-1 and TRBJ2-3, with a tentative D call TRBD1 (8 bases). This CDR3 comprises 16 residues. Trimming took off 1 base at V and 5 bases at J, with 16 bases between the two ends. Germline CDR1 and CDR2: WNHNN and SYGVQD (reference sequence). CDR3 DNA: TGCGCCAGCAGTGAGTTTAGACAGGGGAGGGGAGATACGCAGTATTTT. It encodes CASSEFRQGRGDTQYF.

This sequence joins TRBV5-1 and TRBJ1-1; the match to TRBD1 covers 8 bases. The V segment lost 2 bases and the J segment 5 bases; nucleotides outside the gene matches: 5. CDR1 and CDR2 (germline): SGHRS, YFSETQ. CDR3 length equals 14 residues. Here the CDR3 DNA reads TGCGCCAGCAGCTTCGACAGGGGAAGGACTGAAGCTTTCTTT. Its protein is CASSFDRGRTEAFF.

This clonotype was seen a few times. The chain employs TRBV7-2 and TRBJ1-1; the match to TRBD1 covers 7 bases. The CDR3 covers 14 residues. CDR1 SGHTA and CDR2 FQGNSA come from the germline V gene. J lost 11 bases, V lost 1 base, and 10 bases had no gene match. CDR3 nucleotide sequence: TGTGCCAGCAGCTTAGAGCTCGCGGACAGGCGGGCTTTCTTT. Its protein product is CASSLELADRRAFF.

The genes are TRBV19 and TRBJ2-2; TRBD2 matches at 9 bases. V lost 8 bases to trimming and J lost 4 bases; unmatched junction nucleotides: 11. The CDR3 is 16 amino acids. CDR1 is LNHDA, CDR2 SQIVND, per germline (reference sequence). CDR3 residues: CASSLAGGPTTGELFF. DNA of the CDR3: TGTGCCAGTTCCCTGGCGGGAGGGCCGACCACCGGGGAGCTGTTTTTT.

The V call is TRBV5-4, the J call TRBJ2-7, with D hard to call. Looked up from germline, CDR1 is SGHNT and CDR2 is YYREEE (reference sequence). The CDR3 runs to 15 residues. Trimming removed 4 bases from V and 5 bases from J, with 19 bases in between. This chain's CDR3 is CASSPTGSPTDEQYF. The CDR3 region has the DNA TGTGCCAGCAGCCCGACCGGGTCTCCCACCGACGAGCAGTACTTC.

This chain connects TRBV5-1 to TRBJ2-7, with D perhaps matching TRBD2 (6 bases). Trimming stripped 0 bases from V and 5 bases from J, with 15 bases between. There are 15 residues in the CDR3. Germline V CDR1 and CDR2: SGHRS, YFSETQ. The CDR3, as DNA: TGCGCCAGCAGCTTGGGGGAGGCAGGTGGAAACGAGCAGTACTTC. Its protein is CASSLGEAGGNEQYF.